This T cell receptor (beta chain) stems from a study of T cells in Graves' hyperthyroidism and ophthalmopathy. Patients aged 18 to 65 with hyperthyroidism were newly diagnosed, with duration under 2 months. CDR3 size: 14 residues. CDR1 is LGHDT, CDR2 YNNKEL, per germline (reference sequence). J lost 3 bases, V lost 4 bases, and 5 bases had no gene match. This clonotype was observed at least ten times. Researchers amplified the TCR beta CDR3 regions from RNA transcripts. Using the HTBI primer set, a first-round RT-PCR was run on the TCR CDR3. TCRdb reprocessed the multiplex PCR reads with MiXCR, giving one entry per CDR3 protein. The data show around 350,000 distinct CDR3 sequences, about a sixth seen once.

The chain combines TRBV3-1 with TRBJ1-1, with 7 bases identical to TRBD1. Input material: blood. The clonotype comes from a woman aged 25 to 39 with Graves' hyperthyroidism that later progressed to Graves' ophthalmopathy. DNA for the CDR3: TGTGCCAGCAGCCGAAAAGGGGGCGACACTGAAGCTTTCTTT. Protein product: CASSRKGGDTEAFF.